The 19 T cell receptor beta chains in this list originate from one sample, sequenced in a study of molecular identifiers for immune sequencing clone quantification. One entry per CDR3 protein results from TCRdb running MiXCR on the PCR reads. This table has roughly 320,000 distinct CDR3 sequences, roughly a quarter appearing once. Sequencing input: naive CD8+ T cells from blood, with Jurkat cell RNA spiked in. Subset denoted: FACS-sorted CD8+CD4-CCR7+CD45RA+ naive T cells. The receptors shown here come from a human donor in good health. Some libraries in this study had Jurkat cell RNA spiked in.

This clonotype was picked up a small number of times. The rearrangement joins TRBV20-1 to TRBJ1-5; D is unresolved. V shed 1 base and J shed 6 bases, with 10 bases lying between them. The CDR3 totals 13 residues. From germline, CDR1 is DFQATT and CDR2 SNEGSKA (reference sequence). DNA for the CDR3: TGCAGTGCTAGAGGGAGAGCGAGTCAGCCCCAGCATTTT. This codes for CSARGRASQPQHF.

This clonotype came up many times. The chain carries TRBV7-9 and TRBJ1-5, with a weak D call TRBD1 (5 bases). Trimming took off 5 bases at V and 11 bases at J, with 13 bases between the two ends. This CDR3 comprises 12 residues. Germline assignment: CDR1 SEHNR and CDR2 FQNEAQ (reference sequence). CDR3 bases: TGTGCCAGCAGCCAGGGCCCAGAGGCCCAGCATTTT. Its translation is CASSQGPEAQHF. The full variable domain, its missing parts supplied by reference TRBV7-9 and TRBJ1-5, is DTGVSQNPRHKITKRGQNVTFRCDPISEHNRLYWYRQTLGQGPEFLTYFQNEAQLEKSRLLSDRFSAERPKGSFSTLEIQRTEQGDSAMYLCASSQGPEAQHFGDGTRLSIL.

This clonotype was picked up many times. The chain links TRBV5-6 to TRBJ1-5; 7 bases map to TRBD1. Germline loops: CDR1 SGHDT, CDR2 YYEEEE. The J segment lost 3 bases and the V segment lost 0 bases, leaving 3 bases of the junction unmatched. This CDR3 region has 15 residues. Here the CDR3 DNA reads TGTGCCAGCAGCTTGGAGGGGGCCCACAATCAGCCCCAGCATTTT. This encodes CASSLEGAHNQPQHF.

Of note for this clonotype: A much larger clone sits a single nucleotide away, making a read error possible. The chain links TRBV20-1 to TRBJ2-3; TRBD2 matches at 7 bases. J was trimmed by 11 bases and V by 0 bases; bases with no gene match: 8. This CDR3 has 13 amino acids. The V gene's germline CDR1 is DFQATT and CDR2 SNEGSKA (reference sequence). CDR3 protein: CSARDRREGMQYF. The CDR3 DNA is TGCAGTGCTAGAGATCGGAGGGAGGGTATGCAGTATTTT.

This clonotype has just a few counts. V is TRBV20-1 and J is TRBJ2-3; 7 nucleotides line up with TRBD2. Germline lookup yields CDR1 DFQATT and CDR2 SNEGSKA (reference sequence). The CDR3 is made up of 15 amino acids. CDR3: CSAEGLAEYTDTQYF. CDR3 bases: TGCAGCGCAGAGGGGCTAGCGGAATACACAGATACGCAGTATTTT.

This clonotype was observed at least ten times. The chain couples TRBV12-3 or TRBV12-4 to TRBJ1-5; perhaps TRBD1 as D (5 bases). Trimming left V 2 bases short and J 6 bases short, with 11 bases between. This CDR3 is 14 amino acids long. The CDR3 reads CASSLFAGVQPQHF. In DNA form, the CDR3 reads TGTGCCAGCAGTTTATTTGCGGGGGTTCAGCCCCAGCATTTT.

This clonotype turned up a few times. This sequence joins TRBV19 and TRBJ2-7; D may be TRBD2 (6 bases). This CDR3 spans 14 amino acids. V dropped 6 bases and J dropped 1 base, with 13 bases sitting between them. The V gene's germline CDR1 is LNHDA and CDR2 SQIVND (reference sequence). The CDR3 DNA reads as TGTGCCAGTAGGCCGGGACTCTCATCCTACGAGCAGTACTTC. Amino acid sequence: CASRPGLSSYEQYF.

This clonotype was observed a handful of times. The gene calls are TRBV11-2 and TRBJ2-7; perhaps TRBD1 as D (5 bases). Deletions cut 7 bases from V and 2 bases from J, with 15 bases between. Germline V gene sequence: CDR1 SGHAT, CDR2 FQNNGV. The length of the CDR3 is 14 residues. The CDR3 spells CASTHWGPTYEQYF. In DNA form, the CDR3 reads TGTGCCAGCACCCACTGGGGCCCGACCTACGAGCAGTACTTC.

This clonotype was seen a handful of times. V is TRBV2 and J is TRBJ2-3; no clear D. V shed 1 base and J shed 0 bases, with 11 bases lying between them. The CDR3 is made up of 16 amino acids. Germline values: CDR1 SNHLY, CDR2 FYNNEI. The CDR3 region has the DNA TGTGCCAGCAGTGAAGGCAGTTTTTTAAGCACAGATACGCAGTATTTT. It translates to CASSEGSFLSTDTQYF.

The chain employs TRBV4-3 and TRBJ1-1; D perhaps matches TRBD1 (5 bases). The germline CDR1 and CDR2 sequences are LGHNA and YSLEER. Between the trimmed V and J ends, which lost 0 bases and 4 bases, there was a span of 15 bases. This CDR3 is 16 amino acids long. The CDR3: CASSQDRGVWGTEAFF. The CDR3 DNA is TGCGCCAGCAGCCAAGATAGGGGTGTCTGGGGCACTGAAGCTTTCTTT.

This clonotype was recorded at least ten times. The J gene is TRBJ1-5, the V gene TRBV6-6; D is undetermined. The germline CDR1 and CDR2 sequences are MNHNY and SVGAGI (reference sequence). This CDR3 is built from 15 residues. V was cut by 0 bases and J by 3 bases, with 9 bases left in between. CDR3 DNA: TGTGCCAGCAGTTACTCGGTGGCGGTCAATCAGCCCCAGCATTTT. Its translation is CASSYSVAVNQPQHF.

This clonotype was detected a few times. This sequence joins TRBV6-2 or TRBV6-3 and TRBJ2-2; the D gene could be TRBD1 or TRBD2 (5 bases each). Germline values: CDR1 MNHEY, CDR2 SVGEGT. Trimming shortened V by 6 bases and J by 0 bases, and 14 bases separated the two germline ends. The CDR3 totals 16 residues. In nucleotides, the CDR3 is TGTGCCAGCAGCCACGGGGACCCAACGAACACCGGGGAGCTGTTTTTT. Translating it yields CASSHGDPTNTGELFF.

The sample holds many counts of this clonotype. CDR3 in amino acids: CASSSPRQAMTGELFF. As DNA, the CDR3 is TGTGCCAGCAGCTCACCGAGACAGGCAATGACCGGGGAGCTGTTTTTT. The chain employs TRBV7-9 and TRBJ2-2; tentative D call: TRBD1 (6 bases). V dropped 4 bases and J dropped 5 bases, with 17 bases sitting between them. Germline CDR1 is SEHNR and CDR2 is FQNEAQ (reference sequence). CDR3 length equals 16 residues.

This clonotype came up a few times. V usage is TRBV29-1 and J usage is TRBJ2-1; 11 bases line up with TRBD2. The V segment lost 2 bases and the J segment 9 bases; nucleotides outside the gene matches: 15. The CDR3 has 17 residues. From germline, CDR1 is SQVTM and CDR2 ANQGSEA. CDR3 sequence: CSVELLAGGSGLGEQFF. CDR3 DNA: TGCAGCGTTGAACTTCTAGCGGGGGGTTCCGGGTTAGGTGAGCAGTTCTTC.

The V call is TRBV30, the J call TRBJ1-4; TRBD1 aligns across 10 bases. The junction had 4 bases not matched to a gene; V was cut back by 0 bases and J by 0 bases. This CDR3 region has 17 residues. Germline loops: CDR1 GTSNPN, CDR2 SVGIG (reference sequence). The CDR3 bases are TGTGCCTGGAGTGTAGGACAGGGGGAACCAACTAATGAAAAACTGTTTTTT. Its protein product is CAWSVGQGEPTNEKLFF.

Regarding this clonotype: This may be a read error, as it is one base from a much larger clone. This chain joins TRBV6-2 or TRBV6-3 and TRBJ2-7, with D possibly TRBD2 on 6 matching bases. The germline V gene encodes CDR1 MNHEY and CDR2 SVGEGT. The CDR3 extends over 15 amino acids. The CDR3 coding sequence is TGTGCCAGCCTTCTCGAAGCGGGCCTCTCCTACGAGCAGTGCTTC. Translated, it gives CASLLEAGLSYEQCF.

Concerning this clonotype: A read error may explain this, as a much larger clone is one base away. The genes are TRBV29-1 and TRBJ2-7; D is perhaps TRBD2 (6 bases). The CDR3 is 13 amino acids. CDR1 is SQVTM, CDR2 ANQGSEA, per germline. V was clipped by 7 bases and J by 7 bases, with 20 bases between them. Here the CDR3 reads CSGIGGGSWEQYF. CDR3 nucleotides: TGCAGCGGGATCGGTGGGGGGAGTTGGGAGCAGTACTTC.

This clonotype was observed at least ten times. The rearrangement links TRBV4-3 to TRBJ2-3, with D perhaps TRBD2 (6 bases). The CDR3 sequence is 12 residues long. Germline CDR1 is LGHNA and CDR2 is YSLEER. V was clipped by 3 bases and J by 10 bases, with 11 bases between them. This CDR3 is CASSQGSGAQYF. DNA for the CDR3: TGCGCCAGCAGCCAGGGTTCGGGGGCGCAGTATTTT.

This clonotype was detected many times. The chain combines TRBV12-3 or TRBV12-4 with TRBJ2-1, with D maybe TRBD2 (7 bases). V lost 5 bases and J 4 bases, leaving 21 bases between the germline ends. CDR3 size: 17 residues. CDR3: CASSPYRGGQIYNEQFF. CDR3 DNA: TGTGCCAGCAGTCCCTATAGGGGGGGCCAGATTTACAATGAGCAGTTCTTC.